The clone carrying this T cell receptor beta chain was seen only once. At one end the junction does not follow the germline gene, possibly because of a read error. TCRdb ran MiXCR on the multiplex PCR reads and lists one entry per CDR3 protein. The top ten hold around 19% of the sample, which has about 60,000 distinct CDR3 sequences, roughly 50% seen once. These data belong to a study of breast tumors, draining lymph nodes, adjacent tissues. The CDR3 sequence is 16 residues long. Germline values: CDR1 SGHTA, CDR2 FQGNSA. What was sequenced was breast tumor tissue. The TCR comes from a female donor with breast cancer. Some clones in this sample may be carry-over from other donors' samples. The V gene is TRBV7-2, the J gene TRBJ2-3; TRBD2 aligns across 9 bases. The CDR3 sequence: CASSTGSGGDTDTQYF. Here the CDR3 DNA reads TGCGCCAGCAGCACCGGTAGCGGGGGAGACACAGATACGCAGTATTTT.